Shown below are 6 T cell receptor beta chains from a single sample sequenced in a study of cytomegalovirus exposure and HLA in healthy donors. The PCR employed 60 Vbeta primers together with 13 Jbeta primers. Clones were sequenced by immunoSEQ multiplex PCR, and TCRdb holds only the in-frame ones, with some missing. The sample has approximately 70,000 clones. Sequenced: PBMCs. The origin of the receptors is a woman aged 25-40 years in good health and CMV-seronegative.

The rearrangement uses TRBV4-3 and TRBJ1-6, with D perhaps TRBD1 (5 bases). The germline V gene encodes CDR1 LGHNA and CDR2 YSLEER. This CDR3 has 16 residues. V lost 0 bases to trimming and J lost 9 bases, with 15 bases between them. The CDR3 region is CASSQDGGRGSSPLHF. The CDR3 coding sequence is TGCGCCAGCAGCCAAGATGGAGGGAGGGGAAGTTCACCCCTCCACTTT.

The chain recombines TRBV25-1 with TRBJ2-3; 10 bases fit TRBD2. Germline CDR1 reads MGHDK; CDR2 reads SYGVNS. This CDR3 is 15 amino acids long. Trimming at V came to 4 bases and at J to 7 bases, leaving 8 bases not matched to a gene. CDR3 sequence: CASSVTSGKGYTQYF. CDR3 DNA sequence: TGTGCCAGCAGTGTCACTAGCGGGAAGGGCTATACGCAGTATTTT.

The chain combines TRBV7-3 with TRBJ2-5, with TRBD2 matching 12 bases. The CDR3 has 15 residues. The junction had 1 base not matched to a gene; V was cut back by 3 bases and J by 2 bases. Germline CDR1 reads SGHTA; CDR2 reads FQGTGA. CDR3 sequence (DNA): TGTGCCAGCAGCTTCCTAGCGGGGGGGCAAGAGACCCAGTACTTC. This codes for CASSFLAGGQETQYF. Combining the CDR3 with reference TRBV7-3 and TRBJ2-5 gives the whole variable domain GAGVSQTPSNKVTEKGKYVELRCDPISGHTALYWYRQSLGQGPEFLIYFQGTGAADDSGLPNDRFFAVRPEGSVSTLKIQRTERGDSAVYLCASSFLAGGQETQYFGPGTRLLVL.

The chain uses TRBV4-1 and TRBJ1-4; 11 nucleotides agree with TRBD1. The CDR3 is 16 amino acids. Trimming removed 10 bases from V and 5 bases from J; junction bases left unmatched: 12. Looked up from germline, CDR1 is MGHRA and CDR2 is YSYEKL. This chain's CDR3 is CATSPGQGVWNEKLFF. The CDR3 bases are TGCGCCACTTCACCGGGACAGGGGGTCTGGAATGAAAAACTGTTTTTT.

The chain is built from TRBV18 and TRBJ2-7; 9 nucleotides line up with TRBD1. Per the germline V gene, CDR1 is KGHSH and CDR2 is LQKENI. Trimming cost V 2 bases and J 7 bases; bases outside gene matches: 9. The CDR3 runs 15 residues. This CDR3 is CASSPREDRGREQYF. In DNA, the CDR3 is TGTGCCAGCTCACCAAGAGAGGACAGGGGAAGGGAGCAGTACTTC.

The chain carries TRBV28 and TRBJ1-2, with TRBD1 matching over 12 bases. Trimming removed 5 bases from V and 8 bases from J; junction bases left unmatched: 3. The CDR3 has 13 amino acids. CDR1 is MDHEN, CDR2 SYDVKM, per germline. CDR3 sequence reads: CASSDGTGGGYTF. CDR3 DNA: TGTGCCAGCAGTGACGGGACAGGGGGCGGCTACACCTTC.